Listed here are 2 T cell receptor beta chains from one sample, sequenced in a study of spatial heterogeneity in lung cancer. Specified time point: blood at routine non-recurrence follow-up after resection. One entry per CDR3 protein, called by TCRdb with MiXCR from the 5' RACE reads. The sample includes approximately 100,000 distinct CDR3 sequences, 15% to 20% seen only once; the top ten take roughly 22%. The sequences come from PBMCs, collected at follow-up. The receptors here all came from a male donor with early-stage non-small cell lung cancer.

The chain employs TRBV6-2 or TRBV6-3 and TRBJ2-1, with 7 bases identical to TRBD2. The CDR3 loop spans 14 amino acids. V lost 0 bases, J lost 12 bases, and 8 bases stayed unmatched. From germline, CDR1 is MNHEY and CDR2 SVGEGT. In nucleotides, the CDR3 is TGTGCCAGCAGTTACTCGTTCGGGAGGTGGATGCAGTTCTTC. Translated, it gives CASSYSFGRWMQFF.

J is TRBJ2-1 and V is TRBV5-6, with 9 positions matching TRBD2. The CDR3 has 15 residues. Germline CDR1 SGHDT, CDR2 YYEEEE. The J segment lost 6 bases and the V segment lost 1 base, leaving 5 bases of the junction unmatched. In DNA, the CDR3 is TGTGCCAGCAGCTTGTGGAGCGGGGGGCCCAATGAGCAGTTCTTC. Protein product: CASSLWSGGPNEQFF. Based on the CDR3 plus reference TRBV5-6 and TRBJ2-1, the full variable domain is DAGVTQSPTHLIKTRGQQVTLRCSPKSGHDTVSWYQQALGQGPQFIFQYYEEEERQRGNFPDRFSGHQFPNYSSELNVNALLLGDSALYLCASSLWSGGPNEQFFGPGTRLTVL.